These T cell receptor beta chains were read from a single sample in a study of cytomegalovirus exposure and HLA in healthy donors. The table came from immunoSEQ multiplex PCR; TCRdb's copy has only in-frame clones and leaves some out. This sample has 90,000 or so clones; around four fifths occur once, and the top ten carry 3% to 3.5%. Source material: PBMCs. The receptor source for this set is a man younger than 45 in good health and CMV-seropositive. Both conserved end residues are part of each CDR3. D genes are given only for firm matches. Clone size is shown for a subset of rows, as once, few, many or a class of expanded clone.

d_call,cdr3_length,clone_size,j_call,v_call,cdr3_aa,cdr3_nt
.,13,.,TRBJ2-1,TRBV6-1,CASRSGAYNEQFF,TGTGCCAGTAGATCAGGGGCCTACAATGAGCAGTTCTTC
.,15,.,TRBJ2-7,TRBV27,CASSIGRGISYEQYF,TGTGCCAGCAGTATAGGGAGAGGGATTTCCTACGAGCAGTACTTC
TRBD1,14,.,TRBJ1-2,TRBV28,CASSAGQGNYGYTF,TGTGCCAGCAGTGCGGGACAGGGAAACTATGGCTACACCTTC
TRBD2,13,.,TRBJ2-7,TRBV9,CASRGLPSYEQYF,TGTGCCAGCAGGGGACTACCTTCCTACGAGCAGTACTTC
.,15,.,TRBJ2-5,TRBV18,CASSPIHSGEETQYF,TGTGCCAGCTCACCAATACATTCAGGGGAAGAGACCCAGTACTTC
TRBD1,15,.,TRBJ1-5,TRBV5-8,CASSPGDRRDQPQHF,TGTGCCAGCAGCCCAGGGGACAGGAGGGATCAGCCCCAGCATTTT
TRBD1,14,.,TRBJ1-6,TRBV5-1,CASSKDRGSSPLHF,TGCGCCAGCAGCAAGGACAGGGGAAGTTCACCCCTCCACTTT
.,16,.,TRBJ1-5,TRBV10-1,CASSESGSPSNQPQHF,TGCGCCAGCAGTGAGTCGGGCAGTCCGAGCAATCAGCCCCAGCATTTT
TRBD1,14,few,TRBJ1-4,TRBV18,CASSPTGANEKLFF,TGTGCCAGCTCACCAACAGGGGCTAATGAAAAACTGTTTTTT
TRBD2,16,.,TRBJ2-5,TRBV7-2,CASSQGLAGGQETQYF,TGTGCCAGCAGCCAGGGGCTAGCGGGAGGGCAAGAGACCCAGTACTTC
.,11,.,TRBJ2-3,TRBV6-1,CASSDADTQYF,TGTGCCAGCAGTGACGCAGATACGCAGTATTTT
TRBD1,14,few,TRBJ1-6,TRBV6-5,CASSQGAYNSPLHF,TGTGCCAGCAGTCAGGGGGCCTATAATTCACCCCTCCACTTT
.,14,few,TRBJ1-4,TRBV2,CASRPTARGEKLFF,TGTGCCAGCAGGCCGACAGCCAGAGGTGAAAAACTGTTTTTT
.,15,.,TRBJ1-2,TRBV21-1,CASSNPVGRNNGYTF,TGTGCCAGCAGCAATCCCGTGGGGCGGAACAATGGCTACACCTTC
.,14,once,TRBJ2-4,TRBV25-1,CASSEAARENIQYF,TGTGCCAGCAGTGAGGCGGCCAGGGAAAACATTCAGTACTTC
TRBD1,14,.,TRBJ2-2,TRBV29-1,CSVARQGGTGELFF,TGCAGCGTTGCACGACAGGGGGGCACCGGGGAGCTGTTTTTT
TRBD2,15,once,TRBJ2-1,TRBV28,CASSLLLAGVNEPFF,TGTGCCAGCAGTTTGCTCCTAGCGGGTGTTAATGAGCCGTTCTTC
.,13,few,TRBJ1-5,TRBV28,CASSHRVGQPQHF,TGTGCCAGCAGTCACAGGGTGGGTCAGCCCCAGCATTTT
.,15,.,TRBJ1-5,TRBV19,CASSPFAQSNQPQHF,TGTGCCAGTAGTCCCTTTGCCCAGAGCAATCAGCCCCAGCATTTT
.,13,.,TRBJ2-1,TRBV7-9,CASSPRTYNEQFF,TGTGCCAGCAGCCCCAGAACCTACAATGAGCAGTTCTTC
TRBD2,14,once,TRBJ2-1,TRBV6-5,CASTSWGSGRSWFF,TGTGCCAGCACCTCGTGGGGTAGCGGGAGAAGTTGGTTCTTC
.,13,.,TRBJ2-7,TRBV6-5,CASSYRPEGEQYF,TGTGCCAGCAGTTACCGTCCGGAGGGCGAGCAGTACTTC
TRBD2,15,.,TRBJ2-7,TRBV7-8,CASSLEGAGVREQYF,TGTGCCAGCAGCTTAGAGGGAGCGGGAGTGAGAGAGCAGTACTTC
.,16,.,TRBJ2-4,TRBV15,CATSRDIWGSTYIQYF,TGTGCCACCAGCAGAGATATTTGGGGCTCCACATACATTCAGTACTTC
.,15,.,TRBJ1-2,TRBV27,CASSWTARPLGGYTF,TGTGCCAGCAGCTGGACAGCCCGTCCCCTAGGCGGCTACACCTTC
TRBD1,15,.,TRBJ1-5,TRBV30,CAWSSGTGWNQPQHF,TGTGCCTGGAGTTCCGGGACAGGGTGGAATCAGCCCCAGCATTTT
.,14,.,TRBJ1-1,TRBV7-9,CASSGGGWDTEAFF,TGTGCCAGCAGTGGGGGGGGGTGGGACACTGAAGCTTTCTTT
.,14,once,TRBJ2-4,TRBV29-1,CSVRAGSDKNIQYF,TGCAGCGTTAGGGCAGGGTCGGACAAAAACATTCAGTACTTC
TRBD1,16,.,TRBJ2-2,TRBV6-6,CASSYPTGSDTGELFF,TGTGCCAGCAGTTACCCGACAGGGTCAGACACCGGGGAGCTGTTTTTT
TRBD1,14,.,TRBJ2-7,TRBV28,CASSPGQAAVEQYF,TGTGCCAGCAGTCCTGGACAGGCCGCCGTTGAGCAGTACTTC
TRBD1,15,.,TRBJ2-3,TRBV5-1,CASSQFRDRTDTQYF,TGCGCCAGCAGCCAGTTCCGGGACAGAACAGATACGCAGTATTTT
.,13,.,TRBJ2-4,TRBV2,CASSEGEENIQYF,TGTGCCAGCAGTGAAGGGGAGGAAAACATTCAGTACTTC
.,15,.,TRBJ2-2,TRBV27,CASSRRPGDGGELFF,TGTGCCAGCAGTCGGCGCCCAGGGGACGGGGGGGAGCTGTTTTTT
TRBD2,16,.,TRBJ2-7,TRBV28,CASSPWTSGGPYEQYF,TGTGCCAGCAGTCCGTGGACTAGCGGAGGGCCCTACGAGCAGTACTTC
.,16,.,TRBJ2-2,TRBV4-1,CASETERLANTGELFF,TGCGCCAGCGAAACTGAAAGACTTGCGAACACCGGGGAGCTGTTTTTT
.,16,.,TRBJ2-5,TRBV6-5,CASSYGWSSIWETQYF,TGTGCCAGCAGTTACGGGTGGAGTTCAATTTGGGAGACCCAGTACTTC
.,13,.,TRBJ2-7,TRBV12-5,CASSSGGLTEQYF,TGTGCTAGCTCTTCGGGTGGTCTTACCGAGCAGTACTTC
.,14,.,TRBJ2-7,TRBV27,CASSLWRDSYEQYF,TGTGCCAGCAGTTTATGGCGGGATTCGTACGAGCAGTACTTC
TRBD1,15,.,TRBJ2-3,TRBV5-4,CASSLDGTATDTQYF,TGTGCCAGCAGCTTGGACGGGACAGCCACAGATACGCAGTATTTT
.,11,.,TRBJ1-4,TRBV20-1,CSARWSEKLFF,TGCAGCGCTAGGTGGAGTGAAAAACTGTTTTTT
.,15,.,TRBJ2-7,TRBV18,CASSPANRDGDEQYF,TGTGCCAGCTCACCGGCCAACAGGGACGGAGACGAGCAGTACTTC
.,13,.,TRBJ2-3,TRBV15,CATSRGRAYAQYF,TGTGCCACCAGCAGAGGTAGAGCGTATGCGCAGTATTTT
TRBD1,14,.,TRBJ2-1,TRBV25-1,CASSPPGTGSEQFF,TGTGCCAGCAGTCCCCCCGGGACAGGGAGTGAGCAGTTCTTC
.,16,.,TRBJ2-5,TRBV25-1,CASSGGGSGLQETQYF,TGTGCCAGCAGTGGAGGGGGATCGGGGCTTCAAGAGACCCAGTACTTC
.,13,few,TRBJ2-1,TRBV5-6,CASSLYTINEQFF,TGTGCCAGCAGCTTGTATACAATCAATGAGCAGTTCTTC
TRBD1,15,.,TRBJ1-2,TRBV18,CASSAGTDSNYGYTF,TGTGCCAGCTCAGCTGGGACAGATTCTAACTATGGCTACACCTTC
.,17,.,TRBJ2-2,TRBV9,CASSVGAVGVSTGELFF,TGTGCCAGCAGCGTAGGAGCCGTCGGGGTCAGCACCGGGGAGCTGTTTTTT
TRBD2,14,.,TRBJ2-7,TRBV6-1,CASRSSGGGYEQYF,TGTGCCAGCCGTTCTAGCGGAGGAGGATACGAGCAGTACTTC
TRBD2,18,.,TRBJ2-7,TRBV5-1,CASSSPGQGTSGTYEQYF,TGCGCCAGCAGCTCCCCGGGACAGGGGACTAGCGGGACCTACGAGCAGTACTTC
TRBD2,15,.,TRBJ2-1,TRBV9,CASSVLAGDVDEQFF,TGTGCCAGCAGCGTCCTAGCGGGAGATGTGGATGAGCAGTTCTTC
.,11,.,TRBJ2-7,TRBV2,CASRQSYEQYF,TGTGCCAGCAGACAGTCTTACGAGCAGTACTTC
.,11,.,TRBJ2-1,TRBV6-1,CASSEYPGGLF,TGTGCCAGCAGTGAATATCCCGGAGGGCTCTTC
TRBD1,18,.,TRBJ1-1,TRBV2,CASIGQGTFFVVGTEAFF,TGTGCCAGCATAGGACAGGGGACTTTCTTTGTAGTCGGCACTGAAGCTTTCTTT
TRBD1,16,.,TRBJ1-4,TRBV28,CASNSPGQGPNEKLFF,TGTGCCAGCAATTCTCCGGGACAGGGGCCGAATGAAAAACTGTTTTTT
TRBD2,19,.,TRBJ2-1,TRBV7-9,CASRPTPGFGTSGGNEQFF,TGTGCCAGCAGACCTACCCCAGGGTTCGGGACTAGCGGGGGCAATGAGCAGTTCTTC